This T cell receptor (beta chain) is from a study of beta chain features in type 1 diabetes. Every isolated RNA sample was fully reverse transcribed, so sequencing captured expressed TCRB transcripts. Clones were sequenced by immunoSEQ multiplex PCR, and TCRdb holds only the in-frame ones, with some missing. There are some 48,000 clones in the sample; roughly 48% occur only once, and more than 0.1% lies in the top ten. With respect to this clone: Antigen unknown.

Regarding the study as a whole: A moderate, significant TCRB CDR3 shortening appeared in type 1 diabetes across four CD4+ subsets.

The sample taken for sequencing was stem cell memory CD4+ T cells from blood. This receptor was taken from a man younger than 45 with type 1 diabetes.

The CDR3 sequence: CSVRENEQYF. For the CDR3, the DNA is TGCAGCGTACGGGAGAACGAGCAGTACTTC. The V and J genes are TRBV29-1 and TRBJ2-7; TRBD2 is a possible D gene (6 bases). The germline CDR1 and CDR2 sequences are SQVTM and ANQGSEA. This CDR3 region has 10 residues. The germline V and J ends were trimmed by 6 bases and 5 bases, with 8 bases remaining between them.